This TCR beta chain was sequenced for a study of shared clonotypes between healthy human individuals. For the study at large: The study enrolled a couple of women and three men aged 18 to 49. Study findings and constraints: Unshared clonotypes carried lower generation probabilities than those common to all four donors. The sampled material consisted only of blood, and tissue repertoires are likely to differ. Estimated clonotype richness was generally higher in naive than memory subsets.

For this clone: Its antigen is unknown.

Assay used: immunoSEQ multiplex PCR; TCRdb lists only in-frame clones, some missing. Among roughly 530,000 clones listed, roughly 95% were seen once. The CDR3 has 16 residues. The V and J ends lost 3 bases and 3 bases respectively, with 17 bases between them. The germline V gene has CDR1 KGHSH and CDR2 LQKENI. This sequence joins TRBV18 and TRBJ2-5; D may be TRBD2 (5 bases). This clonotype was obtained from a young woman in good health. What was sequenced was naive CD4+ T cells sorted from blood. Stated subset: CD45RA+ positively selected. The CDR3 bases are TGTGCCAGCTCACCGACCGCCGGGGTATGGGAAGAGACCCAGTACTTC. Translating gives CASSPTAGVWEETQYF.